One T cell receptor beta chain is described in this entry. The antigen remains undetermined. The sample comes from a study of T cells in Graves' hyperthyroidism and ophthalmopathy. Whole-study results and caveats: Most thyroid clonotypes with frequency above 0.001 were detected in blood. Stable hyperthyroidism was told apart from ophthalmopathy by a model built on 13 V-J features.

Amplified TCR beta CDR3 regions derived from RNA transcripts. HTBI primers drove first-round RT-PCR of the TCR CDR3. MiXCR, applied by TCRdb to the multiplex PCR reads, yields one record per CDR3 protein. The sample holds some 420,000 distinct CDR3 sequences, roughly an eighth seen once. Patients were aged 18 to 65, had disease duration under 2 months, and had newly diagnosed hyperthyroidism. Exclusion followed for patients with uncontrolled infection, other autoimmune disease, pregnancy or lactation. Germline values: CDR1 SGDLS, CDR2 YYNGEE. The CDR3 covers 15 residues. Trimming pared 4 bases from V and 4 bases from J, leaving 16 bases between.

The TCR comes from a woman aged 18-29 years with Graves' hyperthyroidism. The V and J genes are TRBV9 and TRBJ2-3; D may be TRBD2 (5 bases). The sequenced sample consisted of blood. CDR3 residues: CASSLGAVRADTQYF. CDR3 nucleotides: TGTGCCAGCAGCCTAGGAGCGGTTAGGGCAGATACGCAGTATTTT.